Included here is one TCR beta chain sequence, with context. Trimming removed 0 bases at V and 0 bases at J, with 7 bases between. The CDR3 spans 16 residues. CDR1 is SGHRS and CDR2 is YFSETQ in the germline V gene. In the original processing: Amplification of reference gene primers was used by the study to estimate nucleated cell counts. Only in-frame clones appear in the TCRdb table, and some are missing; sequencing was by immunoSEQ multiplex PCR. Clone size and V and J calls were adopted from that table, with D and trimming inferred from the DNA. This sample has 60,000 to 80,000 clones; roughly 85% occur once, and the top ten carry 1% to 1.5%. This entry is derived from a study of blood T cell repertoires in COVID-19. Study-wide background: COVID-19 samples from acute and convalescent phases originated in the United States, Italy and Spain. PBMCs, B-cell-depleted T cells, or T cells were the source of the cDNA or gDNA that made up the material.

The material sequenced was peripheral blood. J is TRBJ2-6 and V is TRBV5-1, with D possibly being TRBD1 (5 bases). The source is a woman of 80 years or more with acute or convalescent COVID-19. The CDR3: CASSLARASGANVLTF. In DNA, the CDR3 is TGCGCCAGCAGCTTGGCCAGGGCCTCTGGGGCCAACGTCCTGACTTTC.